This T cell receptor beta chain comes out of a study of cytomegalovirus exposure and HLA in healthy donors. Study results and caveats: As confirmed in vitro, a few CMV-associated chains were specific for CMV antigens. CMV serostatus was the sole immune exposure information available. With further analysis later on, most CMV-associated TCR beta chains appeared HLA-restricted. The investigators catalogued 164 TCR beta chains as cytomegalovirus-associated.

The V segment lost 0 bases and the J segment 6 bases; nucleotides outside the gene matches: 6. This CDR3 contains 14 residues. In germline, CDR1 is SGHNT, CDR2 YYREEE (reference sequence). PCR was performed using 60 Vbeta and 13 Jbeta primers. Data came from immunoSEQ multiplex PCR; TCRdb stores just in-frame clones and leaves some out. The table has around 150,000 clones, roughly 80% seen once. As concerns this clone: Its target is not known.

The clonotype originates from a female donor in good health and CMV-seronegative. The sequenced sample consisted of PBMCs. The chain is built from TRBV5-4 and TRBJ2-7, with TRBD2 identical over 7 bases. The DNA of the CDR3 is TGTGCCAGCAGCTTGGGCGGGAGCGAGAGCGAGCAGTACTTC. Its protein is CASSLGGSESEQYF.